This T cell receptor beta chain was profiled in a study of blood T cell repertoires in COVID-19. Background on the study: Sources were T cells, B-cell-depleted T cells, or PBMCs; the material itself was cDNA or gDNA.

Sequencing was performed with immunoSEQ multiplex PCR; in TCRdb, only in-frame clones are kept and a portion is missing. The sample holds some 200,000 clones; about nine tenths are singletons and the top ten take about a tenth. Germline V lookup: CDR1 MGHRA, CDR2 YSYEKL. Between the trimmed V and J ends, which lost 3 bases and 1 base, there was a span of 9 bases. This CDR3 spans 14 amino acids. Researchers sorted participants into cohorts using their self-reported clinical history. The receptor was isolated from a man younger than 35 with acute COVID-19. The rearrangement links TRBV4-1 to TRBJ1-1, with D maybe TRBD1 (6 bases). Source material: PBMCs or T cells enriched from blood (not recorded which). DNA for the CDR3: TGCGCCAGCAGCCACCTACAGGGGAACACTGAAGCTTTCTTT. This translates into CASSHLQGNTEAFF.